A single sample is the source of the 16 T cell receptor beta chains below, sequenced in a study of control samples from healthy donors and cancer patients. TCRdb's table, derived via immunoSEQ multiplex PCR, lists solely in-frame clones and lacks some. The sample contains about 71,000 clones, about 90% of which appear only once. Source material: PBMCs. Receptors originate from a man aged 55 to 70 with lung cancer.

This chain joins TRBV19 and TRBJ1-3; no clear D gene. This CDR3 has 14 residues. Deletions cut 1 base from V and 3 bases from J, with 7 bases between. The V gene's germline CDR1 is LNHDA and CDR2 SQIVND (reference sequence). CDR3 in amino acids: CASSIGGIGNTIYF. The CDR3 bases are TGTGCCAGTAGTATAGGCGGAATTGGAAACACCATATATTTT.

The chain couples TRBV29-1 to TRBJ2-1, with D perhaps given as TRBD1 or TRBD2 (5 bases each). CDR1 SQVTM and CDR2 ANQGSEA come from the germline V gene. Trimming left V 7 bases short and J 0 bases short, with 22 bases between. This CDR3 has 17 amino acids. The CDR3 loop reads CSADDRRFTSSYNEQFF. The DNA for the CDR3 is TGCAGCGCAGATGACAGACGATTCACTAGCTCCTACAATGAGCAGTTCTTC.

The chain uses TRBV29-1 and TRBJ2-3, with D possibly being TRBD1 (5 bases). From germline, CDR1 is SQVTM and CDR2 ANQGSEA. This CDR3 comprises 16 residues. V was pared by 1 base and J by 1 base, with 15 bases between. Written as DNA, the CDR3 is TGCAGCGTTGAAGGAGGCTTCGACAGCCGCACAGATACGCAGTATTTT. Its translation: CSVEGGFDSRTDTQYF.

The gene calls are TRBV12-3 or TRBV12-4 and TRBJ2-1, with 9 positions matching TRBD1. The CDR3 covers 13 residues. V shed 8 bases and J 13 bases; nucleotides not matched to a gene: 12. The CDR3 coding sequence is TGTGCCAGCGGTATATGGGGGACAGGGTCTCAGTTCTTC. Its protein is CASGIWGTGSQFF.

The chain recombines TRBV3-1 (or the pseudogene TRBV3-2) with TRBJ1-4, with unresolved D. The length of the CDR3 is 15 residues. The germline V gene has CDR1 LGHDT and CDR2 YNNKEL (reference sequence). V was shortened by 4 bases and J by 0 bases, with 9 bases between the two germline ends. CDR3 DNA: TGTGCCAGCAGCCTTTTCCTTGCAACTAATGAAAAACTGTTTTTT. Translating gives CASSLFLATNEKLFF.

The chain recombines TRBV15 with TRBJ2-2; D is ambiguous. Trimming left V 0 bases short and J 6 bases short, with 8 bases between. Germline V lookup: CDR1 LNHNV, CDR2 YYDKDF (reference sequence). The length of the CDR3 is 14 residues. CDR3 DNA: TGTGCCACCAGCAGAGATGGGTCGTCCGGGGAGCTGTTTTTT. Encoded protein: CATSRDGSSGELFF. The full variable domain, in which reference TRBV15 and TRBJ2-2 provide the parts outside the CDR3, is DAMVIQNPRYQVTQFGKPVTLSCSQTLNHNVMYWYQQKSSQAPKLLFHYYDKDFNNEADTPDNFQSRRPNTSFCFLDIRSPGLGDTAMYLCATSRDGSSGELFFGEGSRLTVL.

The CDR3 DNA reads as TGTGCCTTAGGACAGGGCCTCTATGGCTACACCTTC. It translates to CALGQGLYGYTF. The genes are TRBV30 and TRBJ1-2, with TRBD1 matching over 8 bases. This CDR3 has 12 amino acids. V shed 7 bases and J 4 bases; nucleotides not matched to a gene: 5. Germline values: CDR1 GTSNPN, CDR2 SVGIG (reference sequence).

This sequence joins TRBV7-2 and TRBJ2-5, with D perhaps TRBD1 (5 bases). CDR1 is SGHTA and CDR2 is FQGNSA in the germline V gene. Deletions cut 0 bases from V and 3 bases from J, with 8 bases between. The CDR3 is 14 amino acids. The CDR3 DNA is TGTGCCAGCAGCTTAGCGGGCAGGGAAGAGACCCAGTACTTC. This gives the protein CASSLAGREETQYF.

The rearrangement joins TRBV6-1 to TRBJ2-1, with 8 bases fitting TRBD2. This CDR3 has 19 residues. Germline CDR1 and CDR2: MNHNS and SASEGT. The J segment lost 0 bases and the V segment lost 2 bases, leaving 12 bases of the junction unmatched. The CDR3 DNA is TGTGCCAGCAGTGAATCGAGAGGAGTCGGGACTAGCTCCTACAATGAGCAGTTCTTC. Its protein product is CASSESRGVGTSSYNEQFF.

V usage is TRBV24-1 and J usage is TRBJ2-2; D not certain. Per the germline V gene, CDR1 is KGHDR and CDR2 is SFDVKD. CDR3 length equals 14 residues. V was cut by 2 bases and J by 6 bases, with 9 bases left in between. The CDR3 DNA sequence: TGTGCCACCAGTGATTACCCCACCCCCGGGGAGCTGTTTTTT. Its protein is CATSDYPTPGELFF.

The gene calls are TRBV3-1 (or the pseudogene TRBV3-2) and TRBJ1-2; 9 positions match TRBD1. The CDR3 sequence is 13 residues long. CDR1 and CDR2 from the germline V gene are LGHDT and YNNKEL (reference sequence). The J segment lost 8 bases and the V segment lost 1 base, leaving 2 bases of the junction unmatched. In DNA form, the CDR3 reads TGTGCCAGCAGCCAAGGACAGGGGGAGGGCTACACCTTC. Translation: CASSQGQGEGYTF.

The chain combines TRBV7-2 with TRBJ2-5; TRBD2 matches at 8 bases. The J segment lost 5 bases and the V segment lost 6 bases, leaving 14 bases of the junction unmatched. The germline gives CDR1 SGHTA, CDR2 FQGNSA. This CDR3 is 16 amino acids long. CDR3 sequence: CASSAGTRGPFETQYF. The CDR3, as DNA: TGTGCCAGCAGTGCCGGGACTAGGGGCCCGTTTGAGACCCAGTACTTC.

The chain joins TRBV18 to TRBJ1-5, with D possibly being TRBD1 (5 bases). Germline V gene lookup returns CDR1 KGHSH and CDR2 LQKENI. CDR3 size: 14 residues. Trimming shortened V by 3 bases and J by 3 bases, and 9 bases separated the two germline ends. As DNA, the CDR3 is TGTGCCAGCTCACCGGGAGGGACCAATCAGCCCCAGCATTTT. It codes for CASSPGGTNQPQHF.

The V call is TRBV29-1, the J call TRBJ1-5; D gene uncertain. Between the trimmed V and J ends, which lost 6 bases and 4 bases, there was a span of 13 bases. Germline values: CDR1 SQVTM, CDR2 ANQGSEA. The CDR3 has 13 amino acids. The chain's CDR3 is CSVLIQPNQPQHF. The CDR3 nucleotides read TGCAGCGTCCTAATTCAACCAAATCAGCCCCAGCATTTT.

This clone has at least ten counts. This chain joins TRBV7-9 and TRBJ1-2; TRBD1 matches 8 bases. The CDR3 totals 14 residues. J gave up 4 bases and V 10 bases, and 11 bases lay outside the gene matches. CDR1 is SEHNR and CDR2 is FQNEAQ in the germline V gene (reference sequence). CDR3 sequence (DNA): TGTGCCACTCTAAGTGGGACAGGCAGCTATGGCTACACCTTC. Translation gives CATLSGTGSYGYTF.

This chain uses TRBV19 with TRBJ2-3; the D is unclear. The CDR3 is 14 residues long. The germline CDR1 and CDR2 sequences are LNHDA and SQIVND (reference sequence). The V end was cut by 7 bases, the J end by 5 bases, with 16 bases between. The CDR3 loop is CASTGPIGGDTQYF. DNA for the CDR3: TGTGCCAGTACCGGACCCATCGGCGGAGATACGCAGTATTTT.